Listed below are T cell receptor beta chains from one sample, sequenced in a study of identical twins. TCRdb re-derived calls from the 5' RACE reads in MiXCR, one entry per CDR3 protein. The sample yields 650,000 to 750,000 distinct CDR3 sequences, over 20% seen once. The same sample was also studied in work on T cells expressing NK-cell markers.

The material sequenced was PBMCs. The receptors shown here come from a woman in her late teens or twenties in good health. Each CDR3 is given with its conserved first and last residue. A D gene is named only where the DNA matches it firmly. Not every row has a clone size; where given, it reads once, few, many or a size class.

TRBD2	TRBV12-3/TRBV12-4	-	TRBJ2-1	TGTGCCAGCAGTTTTGGGACTATTAATGAGCAGTTCTTC	CASSFGTINEQFF
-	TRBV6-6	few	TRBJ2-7	TGTGCCAGCAGTTACTCGCCGAACTACGAGCAGTACTTC	CASSYSPNYEQYF
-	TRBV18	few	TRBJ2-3	TGTGCCAGCTCACTGGTCCCACCTTCTAGCACAGATACGCAGTATTTT	CASSLVPPSSTDTQYF
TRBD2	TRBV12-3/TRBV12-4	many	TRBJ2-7	TGTGCCAGCAGTGGACAACTAGCGGGGGGACCCGAGCAGTACTTC	CASSGQLAGGPEQYF
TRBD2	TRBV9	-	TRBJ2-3	TGTGCCAGCAGCTCGCCCCCCGGGACTAGCCTAGGAGATACGCAGTATTTT	CASSSPPGTSLGDTQYF
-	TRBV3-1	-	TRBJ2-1	TGTGCCAGCAGCCAAGATCCGGCTAGCTGGAGTGAGCAGTTCTTC	CASSQDPASWSEQFF
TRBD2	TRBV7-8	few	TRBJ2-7	TGTGCCAGCAGCCCTAGGACTAGCGGGAGTGGCGAGCAGTACTTC	CASSPRTSGSGEQYF
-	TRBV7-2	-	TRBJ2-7	TGTGCCAGCAGCCACCCTTATCGGTTTAACTACGAGCAGTACTTC	CASSHPYRFNYEQYF
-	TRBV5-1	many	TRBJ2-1	TGCGCCAGCAGCTTGATCGGGACGGGATACAATGAGCAGTTCTTC	CASSLIGTGYNEQFF
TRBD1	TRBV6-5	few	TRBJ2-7	TGTGCCAGCAGTTACGGGACAGGGGTTCACGAGCAGTACTTC	CASSYGTGVHEQYF
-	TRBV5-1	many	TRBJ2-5	TGCGCCAGCAGCGTGCCCCAAGAGACCCAGTACTTC	CASSVPQETQYF
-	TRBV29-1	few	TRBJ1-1	TGCAGCGTTGTGGCGACGGGAACATTTGAAGCTTTCTTT	CSVVATGTFEAFF
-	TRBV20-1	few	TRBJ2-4	TGCAGTGCTAGTTGGGGGGCGGCCAAAAACATTCAGTACTTC	CSASWGAAKNIQYF
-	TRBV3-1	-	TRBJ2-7	TGTGCCAGCAGCCAAGCGCACTCTTTTAACTACGAGCAGTACTTC	CASSQAHSFNYEQYF
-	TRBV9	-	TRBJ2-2	TGTGCCAGCAGCGACCCGCTCAGCGGCGGTAAGAACACCGGGGAGCTGTTTTTT	CASSDPLSGGKNTGELFF
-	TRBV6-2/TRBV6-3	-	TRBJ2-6	TGTGCCAGCCTCCGTACTGGGGCCAACGTCCTGACTTTC	CASLRTGANVLTF
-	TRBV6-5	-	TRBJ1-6	TGTGCCAGCAGTCCAAACAGTTCACCCCTCCACTTT	CASSPNSSPLHF
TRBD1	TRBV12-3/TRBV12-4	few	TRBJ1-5	TGTGCCAGCAGCTCGACAGGGGGCATAAGCAATCAGCCCCAGCATTTT	CASSSTGGISNQPQHF
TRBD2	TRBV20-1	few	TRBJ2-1	TGCAGTGCTAGAGGCCCGGCGCTAGCGGGGGACCCCTACAATGAGCAGTTCTTC	CSARGPALAGDPYNEQFF
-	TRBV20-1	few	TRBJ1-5	TGCAGTGCTAGCTCAGGGGTAGGGCAGCCCCAGCATTTT	CSASSGVGQPQHF
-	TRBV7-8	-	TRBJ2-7	TGTGCCAGCAGCCAAGACAGAATCTACGAGCAGTACTTC	CASSQDRIYEQYF
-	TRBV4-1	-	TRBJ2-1	TGCGCCAGCAGCCAAGAACTCGCAATCGAGCAGTTCTTC	CASSQELAIEQFF
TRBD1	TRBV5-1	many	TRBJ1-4	TGCGCCAGCAGCTTTTCCTCCGGGACAGGGATTGAAAAACTGTTTTTT	CASSFSSGTGIEKLFF
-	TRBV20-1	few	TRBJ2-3	TGCAGTGCCCTTCCGACAGACTTTAATACGCAGTATTTT	CSALPTDFNTQYF
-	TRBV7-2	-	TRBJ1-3	TGTGCCAGCAGCTTAGTTCCGGCGAGCTCTGGAAACACCATATATTTT	CASSLVPASSGNTIYF
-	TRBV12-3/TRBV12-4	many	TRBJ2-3	TGTGCCAGCAGTTTCCGGGTCTCTACAGGGGATACGCAGTATTTT	CASSFRVSTGDTQYF
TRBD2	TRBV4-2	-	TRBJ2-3	TGTGCCAGCAGCCAAGAGGAGCGGGGGGCTTACACAGATACGCAGTATTTT	CASSQEERGAYTDTQYF
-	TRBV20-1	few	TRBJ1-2	TGCAGTGCCTACAGGGTTGGGAATGGCTACACCTTC	CSAYRVGNGYTF
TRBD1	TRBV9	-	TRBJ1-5	TGTGCCAGCAGCGTAGGACAGGGGCTGCTCCCCCAGCATTTT	CASSVGQGLLPQHF
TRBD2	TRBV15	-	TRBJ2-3	TGTGCCACCAGCGCCCCGGGACTAGCGGTCGGCACAGATACGCAGTATTTT	CATSAPGLAVGTDTQYF
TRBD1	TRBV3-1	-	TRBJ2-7	TGTGCCAGCAGCCAATTCCTTCTGGGACAGGGTGAGCAGTACTTC	CASSQFLLGQGEQYF
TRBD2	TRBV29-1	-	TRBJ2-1	TGCAGCGTTGCGGGACTAGCGGGGGGGCCCCCTTTGAATGAGCAGTTCTTC	CSVAGLAGGPPLNEQFF
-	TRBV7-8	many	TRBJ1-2	TGTGCCAGCAGCTTACGTGTTATGGGGCCCGGGGATGGCTACACCTTC	CASSLRVMGPGDGYTF
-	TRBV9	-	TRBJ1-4	TGTGCCAGCAGCGGAAGGGGCGTCGGTGCGGAAAAACTGTTTTTT	CASSGRGVGAEKLFF
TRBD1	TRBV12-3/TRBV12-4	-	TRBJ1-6	TGTGCCAGCAGCGACAGGGGTCCCCTCCACTTT	CASSDRGPLHF
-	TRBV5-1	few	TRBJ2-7	TGCGCCAGCAGCCCGATCCCGGGGTTCAACGAGCAGTACTTC	CASSPIPGFNEQYF
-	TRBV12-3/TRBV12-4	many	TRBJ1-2	TGTGCCAGCAGCTATACAACAGGGTATGGCTACACCTTC	CASSYTTGYGYTF
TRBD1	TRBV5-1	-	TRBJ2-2	TGCGCCAGCAGCAAGACAGGGGCGAGCACCGGGGAGCTGTTTTTT	CASSKTGASTGELFF
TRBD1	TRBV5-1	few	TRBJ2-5	TGCGCCAGCAGCTTGGGGGACAGATATGAGACCCAGTACTTC	CASSLGDRYETQYF
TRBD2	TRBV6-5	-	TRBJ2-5	TGTGCCAGCAGTTACGTACGGGAGGGGACCCAGTACTTC	CASSYVREGTQYF